The 5 T cell receptor beta chains listed next were all sequenced from one sample in a study of T-cell memory formation after mild COVID-19. TCRdb processed the 5' RACE reads anew with MiXCR; each CDR3 protein has one entry. The profile covers about 430,000 distinct CDR3 sequences, with 15% to 20% appearing a single time and under 25% taken by the ten largest. Sequencing input: PBMCs or a T cell subset sorted from them (not recorded which). These receptor sequences come from a man aged 18 to 29 who had mild COVID-19 (a few samples of this study predate the infection). Cell type and time point are not known.

The chain carries TRBV6-2 or TRBV6-3 and TRBJ2-3, with D possibly TRBD2 on 7 matching bases. Deletions cut 7 bases from V and 6 bases from J, with 11 bases between. The CDR3 is 12 residues long. Per the germline V gene, CDR1 is MNHEY and CDR2 is SVGEGT. The CDR3 region has the DNA TGTGCCAGCAAGGGGGAGGGGGATACGCAGTATTTT. It encodes CASKGEGDTQYF.

The rearrangement uses TRBV7-9 and TRBJ2-7, with 8 bases identical to TRBD1. The CDR3 runs to 14 residues. The ends lost 5 bases at V and 0 bases at J; junction bases unmatched: 3. Germline lookup yields CDR1 SEHNR and CDR2 FQNEAQ (reference sequence). The CDR3, as DNA: TGTGCCAGCAGCGGACAGGGCCTCTCCTACGAGCAGTACGTC. It translates to CASSGQGLSYEQYV.

This chain uses TRBV3-1 with TRBJ2-1; D is perhaps TRBD2 (6 bases). This CDR3 has 14 residues. V lost 4 bases, J lost 8 bases, and 15 bases lay in between. Per the germline V gene, CDR1 is LGHDT and CDR2 is YNNKEL (reference sequence). The CDR3: CASSPGPGGHEQFF. The CDR3 nucleotides read TGTGCCAGCAGCCCGGGCCCCGGGGGACATGAGCAGTTCTTC.

In this sample, this clonotype turned up many times. The chain recombines TRBV12-3 or TRBV12-4 with TRBJ1-2; 7 positions match TRBD1. The CDR3 has 13 residues. The V gene end was trimmed by 6 bases and the J gene end by 6 bases; junction bases not matched to a gene: 7. CDR3 loop: CASSRQGSHGYTF. The CDR3 bases are TGTGCCAGCAGCCGACAGGGTTCCCATGGCTACACCTTC.

This clonotype was recorded a few times. The V gene is TRBV7-9, the J gene TRBJ2-3; no reliable D call. The V and J ends lost 5 bases and 0 bases respectively, with 9 bases between them. There are 14 residues in the CDR3. The germline gives CDR1 SEHNR, CDR2 FQNEAQ (reference sequence). The CDR3 sequence: CASSLYESTDTQYF. CDR3 in DNA: TGTGCCAGCAGCCTCTACGAAAGCACAGATACGCAGTATTTT.